This T cell receptor (beta chain) was retrieved from a study of OX40 agonist ivuxolimab in advanced cancers. For the study at large: Ivuxolimab, an agonist antibody against OX40 (CD134), was given to patients.

Points from the study as a whole: Among the lowest levels of clonal expansion were found in partial responders at 0.1-3.0 mg/kg.

Sequencing was performed with immunoSEQ multiplex PCR; in TCRdb, only in-frame clones are kept and a portion is missing. In the table there are tens of thousands of clones, 88% of which are singletons. The CDR3 totals 11 residues. The germline V gene encodes CDR1 GTSNPN and CDR2 SVGIG (reference sequence). The V end lost 2 bases, the J end lost 4 bases, and 5 bases lay between the germline ends. With respect to this clone: Its specificity is unknown.

This sample comprised CD4+ or CD8+ T cells sorted from blood, obtained in a trial of the OX40 agonist ivuxolimab. This chain connects TRBV30 to TRBJ2-5; D remains ambiguous. The receptor was derived from an adult with an advanced solid tumor such as melanoma, head and neck, liver or kidney cancer. The CDR3 nucleotides are TGTGCCTGGAGTATGCTAGAGACCCAGTACTTC. This gives the protein CAWSMLETQYF.